This T cell receptor (beta chain) was captured by sequencing in a study of T cell repertoires in cytomegalovirus infection. Study overall: Public TCR beta signature analysis indicated the presence of both CMV infection and matching HLA type.

TCRdb re-called the reads with MiXCR, one entry per CDR3 protein. The sample lists just over 300,000 distinct CDR3 sequences; 15% to 20% were seen once. Trimming took off 0 bases at V and 6 bases at J, with 11 bases between the two ends. This CDR3 is 14 amino acids long. This sequence was found in a human donor in good health (CMV status not recorded). Some clones in this sample may be carry-over from other donors' samples. This chain connects TRBV12-3 or TRBV12-4 to TRBJ1-2; unclear D gene. Sequencing used PBMCs. The CDR3 is CASSLATSRDGYTF. CDR3 bases: TGTGCCAGCAGTTTAGCGACCAGTAGGGATGGCTACACCTTC.